The clone carrying this T cell receptor (beta chain) has a handful of counts. The study sequenced TCR beta in blood CD8+ and CD4+ T cells. Controls were age- and sex-matched healthy donors. TEMRA cells were enriched by FACS, and CD4+ and CD8+ T cells were negatively isolated. Random hexamers were used to reverse transcribe the RNA input (about 0.5 to 1 ug). An immunoSEQ multiplex PCR amplified TCR beta CDR3 over 54 Vbeta and 13 Jbeta. MiXCR, applied by TCRdb to the immunoSEQ multiplex PCR reads, yields one record per CDR3 protein. The sample has approximately 170,000 distinct CDR3 sequences; 90% to 95% are singletons. The CDR3 length is 14 residues. Germline CDR1 and CDR2: DFQATT and SNEGSKA (reference sequence). V dropped 0 bases and J dropped 2 bases, with 8 bases sitting between them. The entry originates in a study of CD8 T cells in Susac syndrome.

Sequencing was carried out using CD4+ T cells from PBMCs. This TCR derives from a human donor in good health. The rearrangement joins TRBV20-1 to TRBJ1-3; TRBD1 might be the D (5 bases). CDR3 sequence reads: CSARDLGPGNTIYF. DNA for the CDR3: TGCAGTGCTAGAGATCTGGGACCTGGAAACACCATATATTTT.